This T cell receptor (beta chain) was obtained from a study of cytomegalovirus exposure and HLA in healthy donors. General study points: According to the study, around 160 TCR beta chains were cytomegalovirus-associated. Presence/absence analyses took donor sequencing depth as roughly uniform.

This clone was seen a handful of times. Its antigen is not identified. The germline V gene encodes CDR1 MNHNS and CDR2 SASEGT. V shed 6 bases and J shed 0 bases, with 12 bases lying between them. The CDR3 extends over 15 amino acids. Both 60 Vbeta primers and 13 Jbeta primers went into the PCR. Using immunoSEQ multiplex PCR, the repertoire was profiled, and TCRdb retains in-frame clones only, with some absent. The sample carries 200,000 to 250,000 clones, about 70% recorded once. This sequence was found in a woman in her twenties or thirties in good health and CMV-seronegative. Sequenced input: PBMCs. The V call is TRBV6-1, the J call TRBJ2-1, with D tentatively TRBD2 (5 bases). The CDR3 loop reads CASSQERSSYNEQFF. The CDR3 DNA follows: TGTGCCAGCAGCCAGGAGCGGAGCTCCTACAATGAGCAGTTCTTC.